This T cell receptor beta chain was recorded in a study of T-cell memory formation after mild COVID-19. Background on the study: Largely, the TCR clusters proved donor specific.

TCRdb recomputed calls from the 5' RACE reads with MiXCR, one row per CDR3 protein. The sample contains 110,000 to 150,000 distinct CDR3 sequences, less than 25% of which appear only once. The CDR3 spans 15 residues. V lost 11 bases and J 2 bases, leaving 21 bases between the germline ends. CDR1 is LGHNA and CDR2 is YSLEER in the germline V gene. Notes on the study in general: CD8+ contracting clones occupied EMRA, while CD4+ ones occupied mainly CM and EM.

With respect to this clonotype: Its specificity is unknown.

The chain joins TRBV4-3 to TRBJ1-2, with TRBD1 as a possible D gene (5 bases). Sequenced input: PBMCs or a T cell subset sorted from them (not recorded which). This TCR derives from an adult woman who had mild COVID-19 (a few samples of this study predate the infection). Cell type and time point are not known. This CDR3 reads CAAGPGRDPNYGYTF. In DNA form, the CDR3 reads TGCGCCGCTGGCCCAGGCAGGGACCCCAACTATGGCTACACCTTC.